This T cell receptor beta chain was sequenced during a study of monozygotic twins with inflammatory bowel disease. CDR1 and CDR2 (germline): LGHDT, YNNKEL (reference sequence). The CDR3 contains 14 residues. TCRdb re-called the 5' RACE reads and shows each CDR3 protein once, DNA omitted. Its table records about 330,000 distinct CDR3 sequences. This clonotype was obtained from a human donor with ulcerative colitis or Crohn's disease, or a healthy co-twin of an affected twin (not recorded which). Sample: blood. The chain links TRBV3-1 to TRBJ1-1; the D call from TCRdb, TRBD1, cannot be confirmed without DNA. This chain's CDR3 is CASSRGRETTEAFF.